This is a list of T cell receptor beta chains from one sample in a study of blood T cell repertoires in COVID-19. Using immunoSEQ multiplex PCR, the repertoire was profiled, and TCRdb retains in-frame clones only, with some absent. There are more than 95,000 clones in the sample; about 86% occur only once, and 10% to 15% lies in the top ten. Material for sequencing was peripheral blood. Receptor source: a woman aged 60-70 years in a cohort sampled during active or convalescent COVID-19. The CDR3 runs from the conserved cysteine through the conserved F or W. A D gene is named only where the DNA matches it firmly. A clone size is listed for some rows: how often the clone was seen (once, few, many), or a class if it is expanded.

J,V,D,size,CDR3,DNA
TRBJ2-3,TRBV27,.,.,CASRTRPTDTQYF,TGTGCCAGCAGAACTAGGCCCACAGATACGCAGTATTTT
TRBJ1-1,TRBV20-1,.,.,CSASQGNLAFF,TGCAGTGCTTCTCAGGGGAACTTGGCTTTCTTT
TRBJ2-1,TRBV3-1/TRBV3-2,TRBD2,.,CASSQDIASGRGEQFF,TGTGCCAGCAGCCAAGATATCGCTAGCGGGAGAGGTGAGCAGTTCTTC
TRBJ2-7,TRBV6-5,TRBD1,.,CASSSRWDGTGYEQYF,TGTGCCAGCAGTTCGAGGTGGGATGGGACAGGATACGAGCAGTACTTC
TRBJ1-4,TRBV5-4,.,.,CASSLAEKEKLFF,TGTGCCAGCAGCTTAGCGGAGAAGGAAAAACTGTTTTTT
TRBJ2-3,TRBV5-1,TRBD2,.,CASSLTSGGPNTQYF,TGCGCCAGCAGCTTGACTAGCGGGGGGCCTAATACGCAGTATTTT
TRBJ2-3,TRBV19,TRBD1,few,CASRQGLGTQYF,TGTGCCAGCCGACAGGGATTAGGTACGCAGTATTTT
TRBJ2-7,TRBV5-6,TRBD1,.,CASSLGVGTGALEQYF,TGTGCCAGCAGCTTGGGCGTGGGGACAGGAGCTTTAGAGCAGTACTTC
TRBJ2-7,TRBV19,TRBD1,.,CASRGQGGYEQYF,TGTGCCAGTAGGGGACAGGGTGGGTACGAGCAGTACTTC
TRBJ1-2,TRBV10-3,.,.,CAITRDSINYGYTF,TGTGCCATCACCCGGGACTCGATTAACTATGGCTACACCTTC
TRBJ2-3,TRBV30,TRBD2,.,CAWDTGGTDTQYF,TGTGCCTGGGACACCGGGGGGACAGATACGCAGTATTTT
TRBJ2-6,TRBV5-1,.,.,CASSLEGSGANVLTF,TGCGCCAGCAGCTTGGAGGGGTCCGGGGCCAACGTCCTGACTTTC
TRBJ1-5,TRBV4-1,TRBD1,few,CASSQVENRGPSNQPQHF,TGCGCCAGCAGCCAAGTTGAGAACAGGGGGCCTAGCAATCAGCCCCAGCATTTT
TRBJ1-2,TRBV7-3,.,.,CASSFSTLSGNGYTF,TGTGCCAGCAGCTTCTCAACACTCTCGGGGAACGGCTACACCTTC
TRBJ2-1,TRBV11-3,TRBD2,once,CASSTSGINNEQFF,TGTGCCAGCAGCACTAGCGGGATAAACAATGAGCAGTTCTTC
TRBJ1-3,TRBV5-6,.,.,CASSSIRQLDSGNTIYF,TGTGCCAGCAGCTCCATTCGACAGCTTGACTCTGGAAACACCATATATTTT
TRBJ1-6,TRBV7-9,.,.,CASSSTEVDSPLHF,TGTGCCAGCAGCTCAACGGAGGTTGATTCACCCCTCCACTTT
TRBJ1-1,TRBV6-6,TRBD1,few,CASSPGRGREAFF,TGTGCCAGCAGCCCTGGCAGGGGGCGTGAAGCTTTCTTT
TRBJ2-7,TRBV28,.,.,CASSPGGVKPPYEQYF,TGTGCCAGCAGTCCTGGAGGGGTCAAACCTCCCTACGAGCAGTACTTC
TRBJ1-1,TRBV19,TRBD1,.,CASRGPGQGNTEAFF,TGTGCCAGTAGGGGTCCCGGACAGGGGAACACTGAAGCTTTCTTT
TRBJ1-1,TRBV3-1/TRBV3-2,.,once,CASSQAGGPRNTEAFF,TGTGCCAGCAGCCAAGCCGGGGGACCCCGGAACACTGAAGCTTTCTTT
TRBJ1-1,TRBV7-9,.,.,CASGRRTITDTEAFF,TGTGCCAGCGGGAGGAGGACAATAACCGACACTGAAGCTTTCTTT
TRBJ1-2,TRBV28,.,once,CASSLRHGYTF,TGTGCCAGCAGTTTACGACACGGCTACACCTTC